Listed below are T cell receptor beta chains from one sample, sequenced in a study of blood T cells in healthy people across ages. TCRdb used MiXCR to reprocess the 5' RACE reads, holding one entry per CDR3 protein. The table has some 1 million distinct CDR3 sequences, less than 50% seen once. Specimen: blood. These receptor sequences come from a woman between 55 and 75 years old in good health. Each CDR3 is given with its conserved first and last residue. A D gene is named only where the DNA matches it firmly. Size values are once, few and many counts, or a class for expanded clones, and some rows have none.

clone size	V gene	CDR3 length	J gene	D gene	CDR3 protein	CDR3 DNA
.	TRBV5-1	14	TRBJ2-7	.	CASSYASTSYEQYF	TGCGCCAGCAGTTACGCCTCAACAAGCTACGAGCAGTACTTC
.	TRBV27	11	TRBJ1-5	.	CASGRNQPQHF	TGTGCCAGCGGGAGGAATCAGCCCCAGCATTTT
.	TRBV15	16	TRBJ2-4	TRBD1	CATRLDRWGAKNIQYF	TGTGCCACCAGGCTGGACAGGTGGGGAGCCAAAAACATTCAGTACTTC
few	TRBV18	19	TRBJ2-7	TRBD1	CASSPRRQGALSKSYEQYF	TGTGCCAGCTCACCGAGAAGACAGGGGGCGTTATCAAAATCCTACGAGCAGTACTTC
.	TRBV13	14	TRBJ2-1	.	CASSTLVQGDEQFF	TGTGCCAGCAGCACTCTAGTACAGGGAGATGAGCAGTTCTTC
.	TRBV12-3/TRBV12-4	17	TRBJ1-2	.	CASTSQVSAHREDGYTF	TGTGCCAGCACCAGTCAAGTCTCAGCACACAGAGAAGATGGCTACACCTTC
.	TRBV20-1	15	TRBJ2-3	TRBD2	CSADTSGGKADTQYF	TGCAGTGCTGACACTAGCGGGGGGAAGGCAGATACGCAGTATTTT
.	TRBV7-2	19	TRBJ2-3	TRBD1	CASSQGGFTGQGSTDTQYF	TGTGCCAGCAGCCAAGGAGGATTTACCGGACAGGGTAGCACAGATACGCAGTATTTT
.	TRBV10-3	17	TRBJ2-5	TRBD2	CATTGLAGGPVQETQYF	TGTGCCACCACGGGACTAGCGGGAGGGCCAGTCCAAGAGACCCAGTACTTC
.	TRBV12-3/TRBV12-4	15	TRBJ2-2	TRBD2	CASRRLAGEAGELFF	TGTGCCAGCAGACGACTAGCGGGAGAGGCCGGGGAGCTGTTTTTT
.	TRBV6-6	15	TRBJ2-7	TRBD1	CASSTYRDRSYEQYF	TGTGCCAGCAGTACATACCGGGACAGGTCCTACGAGCAGTACTTC
few	TRBV5-1	13	TRBJ2-7	.	CASSLEGIDEQYF	TGCGCCAGCAGCTTGGAAGGGATCGACGAGCAGTACTTC
few	TRBV12-3/TRBV12-4	15	TRBJ1-5	.	CASSFEQAPNQPQHF	TGTGCCAGCAGTTTCGAGCAGGCACCCAATCAGCCCCAGCATTTT
.	TRBV27	14	TRBJ1-1	.	CASSLSDGHTEAFF	TGTGCCAGCAGTTTGTCGGATGGGCACACTGAAGCTTTCTTT
.	TRBV20-1	14	TRBJ2-3	TRBD2	CSAPTSGKDDTQYF	TGCAGTGCCCCGACTAGCGGGAAAGACGATACGCAGTATTTT
.	TRBV4-2	18	TRBJ2-1	TRBD2	CAGSPDPGSGPRSNEQFF	TGTGCCGGCAGCCCGGATCCGGGTAGCGGGCCTAGGTCGAATGAGCAGTTCTTC
.	TRBV19	19	TRBJ2-1	TRBD1	CASSILSTGGQRPYNEQFF	TGTGCCAGTAGTATTCTTTCTACTGGGGGACAGCGACCTTACAATGAGCAGTTCTTC
.	TRBV28	15	TRBJ2-6	.	CASIPSGPGANVLTF	TGTGCCAGCATCCCGTCGGGGCCCGGGGCCAACGTCCTGACTTTC